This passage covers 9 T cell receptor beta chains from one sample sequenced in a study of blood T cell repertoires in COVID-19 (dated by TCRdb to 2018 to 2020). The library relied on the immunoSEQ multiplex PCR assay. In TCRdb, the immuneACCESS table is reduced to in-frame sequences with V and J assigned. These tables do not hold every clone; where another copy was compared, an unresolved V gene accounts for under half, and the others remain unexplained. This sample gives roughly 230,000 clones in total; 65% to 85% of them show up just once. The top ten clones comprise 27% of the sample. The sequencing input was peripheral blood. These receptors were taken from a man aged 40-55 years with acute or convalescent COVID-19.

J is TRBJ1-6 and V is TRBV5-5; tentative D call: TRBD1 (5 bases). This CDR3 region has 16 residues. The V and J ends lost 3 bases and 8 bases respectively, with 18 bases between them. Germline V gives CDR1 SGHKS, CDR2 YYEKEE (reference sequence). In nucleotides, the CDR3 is TGTGCCAGCAGCTCCCCGGGAGGGACCATATATTCACCCCTCCACTTT. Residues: CASSSPGGTIYSPLHF.

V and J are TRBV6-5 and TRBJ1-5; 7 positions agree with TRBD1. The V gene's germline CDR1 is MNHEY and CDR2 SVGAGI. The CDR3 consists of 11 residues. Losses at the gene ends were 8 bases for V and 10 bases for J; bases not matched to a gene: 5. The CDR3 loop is CASCWDSPQHF. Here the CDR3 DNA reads TGTGCCAGCTGTTGGGACAGTCCCCAGCATTTT.

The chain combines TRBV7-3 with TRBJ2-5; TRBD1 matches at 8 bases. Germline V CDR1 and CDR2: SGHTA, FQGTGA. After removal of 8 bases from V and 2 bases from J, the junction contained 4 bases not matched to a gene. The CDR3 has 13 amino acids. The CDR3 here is CASSRDRQETQYF. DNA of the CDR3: TGTGCCAGCTCCCGGGACAGGCAAGAGACCCAGTACTTC. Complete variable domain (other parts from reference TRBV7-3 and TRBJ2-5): GAGVSQTPSNKVTEKGKYVELRCDPISGHTALYWYRQSLGQGPEFLIYFQGTGAADDSGLPNDRFFAVRPEGSVSTLKIQRTERGDSAVYLCASSRDRQETQYFGPGTRLLVL.

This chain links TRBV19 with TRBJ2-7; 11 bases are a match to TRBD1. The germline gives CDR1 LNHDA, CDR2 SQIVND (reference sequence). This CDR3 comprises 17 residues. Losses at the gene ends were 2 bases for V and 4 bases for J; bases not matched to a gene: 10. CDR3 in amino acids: CASSISPDRGLKYEQYF. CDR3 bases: TGTGCCAGTAGTATAAGCCCGGACAGGGGGCTTAAGTACGAGCAGTACTTC.

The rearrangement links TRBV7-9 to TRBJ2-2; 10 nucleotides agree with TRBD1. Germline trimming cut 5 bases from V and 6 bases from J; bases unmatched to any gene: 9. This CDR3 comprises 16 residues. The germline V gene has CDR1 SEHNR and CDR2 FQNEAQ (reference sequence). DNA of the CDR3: TGTGCCAGCAGCCCCGGGACAGGGGAATTGTCCGGGGAGCTGTTTTTT. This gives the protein CASSPGTGELSGELFF.

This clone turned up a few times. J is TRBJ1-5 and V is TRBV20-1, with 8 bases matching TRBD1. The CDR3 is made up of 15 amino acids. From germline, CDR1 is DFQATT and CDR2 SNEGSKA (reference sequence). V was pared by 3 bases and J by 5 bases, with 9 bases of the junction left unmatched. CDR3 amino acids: CSASSRDRRYQPQHF. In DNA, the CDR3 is TGCAGTGCTAGTTCCCGGGACAGGCGCTATCAGCCCCAGCATTTT.

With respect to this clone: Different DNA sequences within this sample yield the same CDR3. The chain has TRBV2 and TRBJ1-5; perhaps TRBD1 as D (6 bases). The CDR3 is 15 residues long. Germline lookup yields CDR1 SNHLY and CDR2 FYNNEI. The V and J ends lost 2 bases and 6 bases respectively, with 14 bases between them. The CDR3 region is CASSELGGAGQPQHF. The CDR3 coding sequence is TGTGCCAGCAGTGAATTAGGGGGGGCAGGTCAGCCCCAGCATTTT. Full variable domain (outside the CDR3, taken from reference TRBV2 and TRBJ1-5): EPEVTQTPSHQVTQMGQEVILRCVPISNHLYFYWYRQILGQKVEFLVSFYNNEISEKSEIFDDQFSVERPDGSNFTLKIRSTKLEDSAMYFCASSELGGAGQPQHFGDGTRLSIL.

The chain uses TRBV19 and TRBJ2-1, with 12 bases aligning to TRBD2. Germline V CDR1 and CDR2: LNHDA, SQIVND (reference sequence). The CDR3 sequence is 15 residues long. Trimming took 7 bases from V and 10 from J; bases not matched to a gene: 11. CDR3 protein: CASTEGLAGLGEQFF. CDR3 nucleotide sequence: TGTGCCAGTACTGAGGGACTAGCGGGCCTAGGGGAGCAGTTCTTC.

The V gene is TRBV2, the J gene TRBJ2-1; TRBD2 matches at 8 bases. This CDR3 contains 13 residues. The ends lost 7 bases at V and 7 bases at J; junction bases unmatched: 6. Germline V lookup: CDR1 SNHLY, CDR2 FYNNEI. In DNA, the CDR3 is TGTGCCAGCATGACGACTAGCGAAAATGAGCAGTTCTTC. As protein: CASMTTSENEQFF.